The present entry profiles one T cell receptor (beta chain) with its context. The antigen is unknown. These data belong to a study of shared clonotypes between healthy human individuals. Whole-study results and caveats: Generation of non-shared clonotypes was less probable than generation of clonotypes shared by all four donors. Sequencing depth was expected to affect clonotype sharing among donors.

All participating donors were Caucasian adults from Nashville, Tennessee. Using immunoSEQ multiplex PCR, the repertoire was profiled, and TCRdb retains in-frame clones only, with some absent. Of some 1,400,000 clones listed, 96% were seen once; the top ten hold over 1%. Germline CDR1 MGHDK, CDR2 SYGVNS. Trimming took 2 bases from V and 5 from J; bases not matched to a gene: 1. This CDR3 has 14 amino acids. The TCR originated in a man aged 25-45 years in good health. The gene calls are TRBV25-1 and TRBJ2-5; TRBD1 aligns across 11 bases. Sequenced material: naive CD4+ T cells sorted from blood. As to subset: CD45RA+ positively selected. CDR3 in amino acids: CASSERDRGETQYF. CDR3 sequence (DNA): TGTGCCAGCAGTGAAAGGGACAGGGGGGAGACCCAGTACTTC.